This T cell receptor (beta chain) was sequenced during a study of post-analysis software for immune sequencing data. Background on the study: Included among the disease courses, which were recorded for the cohort, were relapsing-remitting, secondary progressive and progressive-relapsing multiple sclerosis. General study points: The normalized Chao1 diversity of multiple sclerosis patients was significantly lower than that of controls. When the samples were clustered directly with F measure, those that had been prepared in the same batch showed strong co-clustering. Patients used about 5 TRBV segments, including TRBV5-6, TRBV5-1 and TRBV20-1, more often than controls.

Prepared TCR beta cDNA libraries contained unique molecular identifiers. Via MiXCR, TCRdb re-called the PCR reads, giving one row per CDR3 protein. The sample includes approximately 730,000 distinct CDR3 sequences, 46% of them seen just once. In the case of this clonotype: Its antigen is unknown.

Germline CDR1 is SGHAT and CDR2 is FQNNGV. There are 17 residues in the CDR3. With 6 bases clipped from V and 2 bases from J, the junction kept 10 bases outside the gene matches. Material: blood. This receptor was identified in a girl aged 5-17 years with multiple sclerosis. The chain employs TRBV11-2 and TRBJ2-3; 11 nucleotides align to TRBD1. The CDR3 DNA sequence: TGTGCCAGCAGTGAGGGTAGGACAGGGGGCCACACAGATACGCAGTATTTT. Protein product: CASSEGRTGGHTDTQYF.